This TCR beta chain was profiled in a study of control samples from healthy donors and cancer patients. This clone was seen a few times. Sequencing used immunoSEQ multiplex PCR; TCRdb keeps in-frame clones, though not all of them. The sample lists around 49,000 clones, roughly 89% seen once, with about 1.4% in the top ten. Per the germline V gene, CDR1 is SEHNR and CDR2 is FQNEAQ (reference sequence). Trimming stripped 1 base from V and 13 bases from J, with 13 bases between. The CDR3 loop spans 12 amino acids. The J gene is TRBJ1-1, the V gene TRBV7-9, with D uncertain. Sequencing was done on a sample of PBMCs. This clonotype originated in a man aged 35 to 55 with colorectal cancer. CDR3 sequence (DNA): TGTGCCAGCAGCTTAGGGCTGAAAACCGGTTTCTTT. It specifies CASSLGLKTGFF.